Each of the 9 T cell receptor beta chains below was sequenced from the same sample in a study of T cells after posttransplantation cyclophosphamide. TCRdb's copy holds only in-frame clones and misses some; the assay was immunoSEQ multiplex PCR. The sample yields more than 30,000 clones, around 90% seen once. The naive gate required viable CD3+CD4+ or CD3+CD8+ cells with CCR7+CD45RA+CD45RO-CD95-CD27+CD28+ phenotype. The sample comprised naive CD4+ T cells sorted from PBMCs. All receptors derive from a woman aged 55 to 70 in good health, CMV-negative, and a related stem cell transplant donor.

CDR3 nucleotide sequence: TGTGCCAGCAACCTCCCTGAGGCCAAAAACATTCAGTACTTC. Translating gives CASNLPEAKNIQYF. The chain employs TRBV6-1 and TRBJ2-4; unclear D gene. Trimming stripped 7 bases from V and 1 base from J, with 11 bases between. This CDR3 spans 14 amino acids. Germline CDR1 is MNHNS and CDR2 is SASEGT.

The V gene is TRBV5-1, the J gene TRBJ2-6; D perhaps matches TRBD2 (6 bases). The CDR3 is 17 amino acids. The germline V gene has CDR1 SGHRS and CDR2 YFSETQ. V shed 4 bases and J shed 0 bases, with 14 bases lying between them. The CDR3 protein is CASSISGVISGANVLTF. The CDR3, as DNA: TGCGCCAGCAGCATATCGGGGGTAATCTCTGGGGCCAACGTCCTGACTTTC.

In its sample, this clone was seen a few times. CDR3 amino acids: CASSTTEKLFF. Written as DNA, the CDR3 is TGTGCCAGCAGTACGACAGAAAAACTGTTTTTT. This chain uses TRBV28 with TRBJ1-4; no definite D call. The germline V and J ends were trimmed by 5 bases and 8 bases, with 6 bases remaining between them. CDR1 is MDHEN and CDR2 is SYDVKM in the germline V gene. CDR3 length: 11 residues. Full variable domain (missing parts from reference TRBV28 and TRBJ1-4): DVKVTQSSRYLVKRTGEKVFLECVQDMDHENMFWYRQDPGLGLRLIYFSYDVKMKEKGDIPEGYSVSREKKERFSLILESASTNQTSMYLCASSTTEKLFFGSGTQLSVL.

The chain has TRBV6-5 and TRBJ1-5, with a weak D call TRBD1 (6 bases). Germline lookup yields CDR1 MNHEY and CDR2 SVGAGI. V was clipped by 2 bases and J by 11 bases, with 16 bases between them. The CDR3 is 14 amino acids. This chain's CDR3 is CASSYAGGGLAQHF. As DNA, the CDR3 is TGTGCCAGCAGTTACGCGGGAGGGGGGTTGGCCCAGCATTTT.

This chain joins TRBV18 and TRBJ2-3; TRBD2 aligns across 8 bases. The CDR3 contains 16 residues. The V and J ends lost 3 bases and 0 bases, in that order; junction bases with no gene match: 5. CDR1 KGHSH and CDR2 LQKENI come from the germline V gene. This CDR3 is CASSPGLAASTDTQYF. The CDR3 coding sequence is TGTGCCAGCTCACCCGGACTAGCAGCTAGCACAGATACGCAGTATTTT. Full variable domain (rest looked up from reference TRBV18 and TRBJ2-3): NAGVMQNPRHLVRRRGQEARLRCSPMKGHSHVYWYRQLPEEGLKFMVYLQKENIIDESGMPKERFSAEFPKEGPSILRIQQVVRGDSAAYFCASSPGLAASTDTQYFGPGTRLTVL.

The rearrangement joins TRBV7-3 to TRBJ2-5, with TRBD2 matching 9 bases. The V gene end was trimmed by 4 bases and the J gene end by 4 bases; junction bases not matched to a gene: 7. The CDR3 is made up of 15 amino acids. Germline-derived CDR1 and CDR2 are SGHTA and FQGTGA. This CDR3 reads CASSSPSAGGETQYF. The CDR3 nucleotides are TGTGCCAGCAGCTCCCCATCAGCGGGAGGAGAGACCCAGTACTTC.

V is TRBV23-1 and J is TRBJ1-4; D remains unclear. TRBV23-1 is sorted into the ORF group, with uncertain function. Trimming removed 0 bases from V and 4 bases from J, with 9 bases in between. This CDR3 has 15 amino acids. CDR3 residues: CASSQSAGNNEKLFF. The CDR3 nucleotides read TGCGCCAGCAGTCAATCGGCCGGGAATAATGAAAAACTGTTTTTT.

This sequence joins TRBV30 and TRBJ2-1, with 7 bases lining up with TRBD2. V was pared by 0 bases and J by 2 bases, with 4 bases of the junction left unmatched. This CDR3 comprises 15 residues. The germline CDR1 and CDR2 sequences are GTSNPN and SVGIG (reference sequence). For the CDR3, the DNA is TGTGCCTGGAGTGTGGGGAGGGTGCCCTACAATGAGCAGTTCTTC. This codes for CAWSVGRVPYNEQFF. The full variable domain, in which reference TRBV30 and TRBJ2-1 provide the parts outside the CDR3, is SQTIHQWPATLVQPVGSPLSLECTVEGTSNPNLYWYRQAAGRGLQLLFYSVGIGQISSEVPQNLSASRPQDRQFILSSKKLLLSDSGFYLCAWSVGRVPYNEQFFGPGTRLTVL.

The rearrangement joins TRBV28 to TRBJ2-1, with 8 bases fitting TRBD2. Unmatched junction bases numbered 8, after V lost 2 bases and J lost 8 bases. The length of the CDR3 is 15 residues. Germline-derived CDR1 and CDR2 are MDHEN and SYDVKM. The CDR3 loop reads CASSLAGLGGHEQFF. The CDR3 DNA is TGTGCCAGCAGTTTAGCGGGACTAGGAGGCCATGAGCAGTTCTTC.